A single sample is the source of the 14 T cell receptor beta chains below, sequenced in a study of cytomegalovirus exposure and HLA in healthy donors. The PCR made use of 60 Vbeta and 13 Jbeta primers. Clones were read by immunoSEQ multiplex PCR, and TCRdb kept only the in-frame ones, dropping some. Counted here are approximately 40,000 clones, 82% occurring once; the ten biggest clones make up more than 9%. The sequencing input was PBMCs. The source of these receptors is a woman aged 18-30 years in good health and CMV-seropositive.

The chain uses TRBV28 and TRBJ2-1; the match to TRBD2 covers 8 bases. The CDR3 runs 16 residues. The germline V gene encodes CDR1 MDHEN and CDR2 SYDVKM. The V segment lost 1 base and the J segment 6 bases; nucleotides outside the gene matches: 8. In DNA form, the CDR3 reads TGTGCCAGCAGTTTATACCCAGCGGGGGTCAGCAATGAGCAGTTCTTC. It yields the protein CASSLYPAGVSNEQFF.

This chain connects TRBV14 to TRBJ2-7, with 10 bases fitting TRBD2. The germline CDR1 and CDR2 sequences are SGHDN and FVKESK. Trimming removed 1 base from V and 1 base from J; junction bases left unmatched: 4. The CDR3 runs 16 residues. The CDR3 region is CASSQGELAGSYEQYF. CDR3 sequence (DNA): TGTGCCAGCAGCCAAGGAGAACTAGCGGGATCCTACGAGCAGTACTTC.

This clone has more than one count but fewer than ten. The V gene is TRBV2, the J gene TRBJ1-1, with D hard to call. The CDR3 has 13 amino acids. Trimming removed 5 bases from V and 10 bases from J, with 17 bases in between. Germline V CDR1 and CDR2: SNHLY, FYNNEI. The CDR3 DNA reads TGTGCCAGCAGTTCCGACACCATTGATCTAGCTTTCTTT. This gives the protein CASSSDTIDLAFF. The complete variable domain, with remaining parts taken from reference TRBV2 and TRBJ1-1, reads EPEVTQTPSHQVTQMGQEVILRCVPISNHLYFYWYRQILGQKVEFLVSFYNNEISEKSEIFDDQFSVERPDGSNFTLKIRSTKLEDSAMYFCASSSDTIDLAFFGQGTRLTVV.

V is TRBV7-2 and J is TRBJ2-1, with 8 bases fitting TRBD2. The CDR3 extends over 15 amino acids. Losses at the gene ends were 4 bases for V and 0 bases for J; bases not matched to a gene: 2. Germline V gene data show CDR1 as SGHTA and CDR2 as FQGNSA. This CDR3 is CASSSSGGSYNEQFF. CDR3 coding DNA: TGTGCCAGCAGCTCCAGCGGGGGCTCCTACAATGAGCAGTTCTTC.

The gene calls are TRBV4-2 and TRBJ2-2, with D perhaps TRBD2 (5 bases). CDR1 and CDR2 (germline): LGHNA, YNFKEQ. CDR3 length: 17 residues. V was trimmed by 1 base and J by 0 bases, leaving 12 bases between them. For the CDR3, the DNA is TGTGCCAGCAGCCAAGTAGGAGGACCCGCGAACACCGGGGAGCTGTTTTTT. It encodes CASSQVGGPANTGELFF.

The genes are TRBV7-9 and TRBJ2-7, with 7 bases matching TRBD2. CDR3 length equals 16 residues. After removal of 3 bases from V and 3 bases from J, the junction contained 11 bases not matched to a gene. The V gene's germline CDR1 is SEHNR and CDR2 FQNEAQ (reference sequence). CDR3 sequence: CASSLKRSGVIYEQYF. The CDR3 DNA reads TGTGCCAGCAGCTTGAAAAGAAGCGGGGTCATCTACGAGCAGTACTTC.

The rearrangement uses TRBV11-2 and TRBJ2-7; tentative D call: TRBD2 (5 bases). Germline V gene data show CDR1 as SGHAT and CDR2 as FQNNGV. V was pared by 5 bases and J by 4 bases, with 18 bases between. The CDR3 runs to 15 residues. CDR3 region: CASSPSGSAPYEQYF. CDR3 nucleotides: TGTGCCAGCAGCCCCAGTGGTAGCGCCCCGTACGAGCAGTACTTC.

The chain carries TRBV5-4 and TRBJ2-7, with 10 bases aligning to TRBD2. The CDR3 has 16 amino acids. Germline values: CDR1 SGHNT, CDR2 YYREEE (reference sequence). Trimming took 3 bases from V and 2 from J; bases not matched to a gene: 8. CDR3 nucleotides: TGTGCCAGCAGCTCCCCCAGTAGCGGGAGGCCCTACGAGCAGTACTTC. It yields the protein CASSSPSSGRPYEQYF.

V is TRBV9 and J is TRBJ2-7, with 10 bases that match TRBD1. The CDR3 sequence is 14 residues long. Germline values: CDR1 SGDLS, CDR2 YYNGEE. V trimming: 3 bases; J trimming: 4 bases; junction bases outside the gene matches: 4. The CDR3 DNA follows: TGTGCCAGCAGCGGGACAGGGGGTTCTTACGAGCAGTACTTC. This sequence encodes CASSGTGGSYEQYF.

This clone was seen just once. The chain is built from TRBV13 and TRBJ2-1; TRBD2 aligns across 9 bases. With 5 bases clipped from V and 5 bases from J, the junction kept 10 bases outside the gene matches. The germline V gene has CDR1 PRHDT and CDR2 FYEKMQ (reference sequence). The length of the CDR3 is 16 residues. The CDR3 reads CASSQPSGGSNNEQFF. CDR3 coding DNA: TGTGCCAGCAGCCAACCAAGCGGGGGGTCAAACAATGAGCAGTTCTTC.

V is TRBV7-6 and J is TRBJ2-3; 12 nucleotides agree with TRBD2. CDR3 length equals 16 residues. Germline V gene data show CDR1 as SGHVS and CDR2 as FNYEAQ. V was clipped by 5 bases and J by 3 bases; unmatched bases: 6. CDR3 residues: CASSITSGGRTDTQYF. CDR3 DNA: TGTGCCAGCAGCATTACTAGCGGGGGGAGGACAGATACGCAGTATTTT.

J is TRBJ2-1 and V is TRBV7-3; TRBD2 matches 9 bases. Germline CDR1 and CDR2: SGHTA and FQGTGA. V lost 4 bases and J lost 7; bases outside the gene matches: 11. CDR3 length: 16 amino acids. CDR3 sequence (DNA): TGTGCCAGCAGCTCACGGGGAACCCTAGCGGGGAATGAGCAGTTCTTC. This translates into CASSSRGTLAGNEQFF.

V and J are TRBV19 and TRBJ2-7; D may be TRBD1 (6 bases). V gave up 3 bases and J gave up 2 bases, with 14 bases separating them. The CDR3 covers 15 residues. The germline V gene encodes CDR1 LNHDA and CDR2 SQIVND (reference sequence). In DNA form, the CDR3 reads TGTGCCAGTAGTATGGGCCAGTCAGGGGCCTACGAGCAGTACTTC. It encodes CASSMGQSGAYEQYF.

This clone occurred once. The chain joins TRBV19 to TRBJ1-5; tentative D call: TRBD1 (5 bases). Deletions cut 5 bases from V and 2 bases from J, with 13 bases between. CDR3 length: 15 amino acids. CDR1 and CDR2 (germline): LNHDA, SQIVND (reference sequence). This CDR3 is CASSRPQGGNQPQHF. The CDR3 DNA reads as TGTGCCAGTAGTCGACCCCAGGGCGGCAATCAGCCCCAGCATTTT.